Below, 21 T cell receptor beta chains from the same sample are listed, as sequenced in a study of T cells in Graves' hyperthyroidism and ophthalmopathy. RNA transcripts gave rise to amplified TCR beta CDR3 regions. RT-PCR in the first round (using the HTBI primer set) targeted the TCR CDR3. TCRdb re-analysed the multiplex PCR reads in MiXCR, keeping a single row per CDR3 protein. The data show 300,000 to 500,000 distinct CDR3 sequences, with 11% to 15% seen just once and 25% to 30% held by the top ten. Specimen: blood. Every receptor here comes from a man aged 45-60 years with Graves' ophthalmopathy.

This clonotype has ten or more counts. The chain combines TRBV5-1 with TRBJ2-7, with D perhaps matching TRBD2 (5 bases). V was pared by 3 bases and J by 6 bases, with 22 bases between. This CDR3 spans 16 amino acids. CDR1 is SGHRS, CDR2 YFSETQ, per germline. For the CDR3, the DNA is TGCGCCAGCAGCTGGGATGGGAGCGGCGCCGCTGTCGAGCAGTACTTC. It encodes CASSWDGSGAAVEQYF.

The V gene is TRBV19, the J gene TRBJ2-7, with 8 bases lining up with TRBD1. Looked up from germline, CDR1 is LNHDA and CDR2 is SQIVND (reference sequence). There are 14 residues in the CDR3. The V gene end was trimmed by 5 bases and the J gene end by 3 bases; junction bases not matched to a gene: 6. The CDR3 sequence: CASSPRQGIYEQYF. CDR3 bases: TGTGCCAGTAGTCCGAGACAGGGGATCTACGAGCAGTACTTC.

The J gene is TRBJ2-7, the V gene TRBV6-1; TRBD1 matches 9 bases. The V gene end was trimmed by 9 bases and the J gene end by 3 bases; junction bases not matched to a gene: 6. There are 13 residues in the CDR3. In germline, CDR1 is MNHNS, CDR2 SASEGT. The CDR3 reads CASRQGGFYEQYF. CDR3 nucleotide sequence: TGTGCCAGTCGACAGGGGGGATTCTACGAGCAGTACTTC.

This clonotype was detected many times. The chain links TRBV20-1 to TRBJ2-1, with a weak D call TRBD1 (5 bases). Trimming took off 3 bases at V and 5 bases at J, with 14 bases between the two ends. CDR1 DFQATT and CDR2 SNEGSKA come from the germline V gene (reference sequence). This CDR3 is 14 amino acids long. This chain's CDR3 is CSARPSQVDNEQFF. CDR3 bases: TGCAGTGCTAGGCCCTCACAGGTAGACAATGAGCAGTTCTTC.

This clonotype showed up many times. The CDR3 reads CASRPGLVWSETQYF. The CDR3 DNA follows: TGCGCCAGCAGACCGGGACTAGTGTGGTCAGAGACCCAGTACTTC. This chain joins TRBV5-1 and TRBJ2-5, with 8 bases aligning to TRBD2. This CDR3 is built from 15 residues. V gave up 5 bases and J gave up 4 bases; unmatched junction bases: 10. Germline CDR1 reads SGHRS; CDR2 reads YFSETQ.

The chain employs TRBV28 and TRBJ2-2; possibly TRBD1 for D (6 bases). With 5 bases removed from V and 5 bases from J, the gap between germline ends came to 15 bases. CDR3 size: 15 residues. CDR1 is MDHEN and CDR2 is SYDVKM in the germline V gene. The CDR3 sequence: CASSLRGMRTGELFF. The CDR3 coding sequence is TGTGCCAGCAGTCTCAGGGGAATGAGGACCGGGGAGCTGTTTTTT.

There are many counts of this clonotype. V usage is TRBV29-1 and J usage is TRBJ2-1, with no clear D. V was trimmed by 7 bases and J by 7 bases, leaving 20 bases between them. In germline, CDR1 is SQVTM, CDR2 ANQGSEA. This CDR3 contains 14 residues. The CDR3 reads CSAPAPVPFNEQFF. In DNA form, the CDR3 reads TGCAGCGCCCCGGCCCCGGTCCCGTTTAATGAGCAGTTCTTC.

DNA of the CDR3: TGCAGTGCTAGAGTAGGCAGGCGCGAGCAGTACTTC. It codes for CSARVGRREQYF. The chain couples TRBV20-1 to TRBJ2-7, with D uncertain. CDR1 is DFQATT and CDR2 is SNEGSKA in the germline V gene (reference sequence). Trimming stripped 1 base from V and 6 bases from J, with 10 bases between. CDR3 length: 12 residues.

Ten or more counts support this clonotype. The chain joins TRBV2 to TRBJ2-5, with D maybe TRBD2 (6 bases). The V end lost 0 bases, the J end lost 2 bases, and 10 bases lay between the germline ends. Germline assignment: CDR1 SNHLY and CDR2 FYNNEI. This CDR3 is 15 amino acids long. This CDR3 reads CASSEARGKQETQYF. The CDR3 nucleotides are TGTGCCAGCAGTGAAGCTCGCGGGAAACAAGAGACCCAGTACTTC. The entire variable domain, with the rest obtained from reference TRBV2 and TRBJ2-5, is as follows: EPEVTQTPSHQVTQMGQEVILRCVPISNHLYFYWYRQILGQKVEFLVSFYNNEISEKSEIFDDQFSVERPDGSNFTLKIRSTKLEDSAMYFCASSEARGKQETQYFGPGTRLLVL.

This clonotype was recorded many times. One end of the junction does not line up with germline, which may come from a read error. V and J are TRBV12-3 or TRBV12-4 and TRBJ2-3, with TRBD2 matching over 8 bases. The CDR3 spans 12 residues. CDR3 sequence reads: CPRSGRFDTQYF. Here the CDR3 DNA reads TGCCCCCGGAGCGGGAGATTTGATACGCAGTATTTT.

This clonotype was seen ten or more times. This chain links TRBV2 with TRBJ2-7; TRBD2 might be the D (6 bases). Germline V gene data show CDR1 as SNHLY and CDR2 as FYNNEI. Trimming took off 7 bases at V and 2 bases at J, with 12 bases between the two ends. This CDR3 region has 13 residues. CDR3 sequence (DNA): TGTGCCAGCATCCTGGGACTTACCTACGAGCAGTACTTC. Protein product: CASILGLTYEQYF.

This clonotype has at least ten counts. V and J are TRBV27 and TRBJ2-7, with 9 bases fitting TRBD2. The CDR3 extends over 14 amino acids. Germline CDR1 and CDR2: MNHEY and SMNVEV (reference sequence). V trimming: 2 bases; J trimming: 3 bases; junction bases outside the gene matches: 2. The CDR3 DNA sequence: TGTGCCAGCAGTTTAGTAGCGGGAGTCTACGAGCAGTACTTC. Its protein is CASSLVAGVYEQYF.

This clonotype was counted at least ten times. V and J are TRBV20-1 and TRBJ2-1, with 11 bases aligning to TRBD2. With V trimmed by 5 bases and J by 5 bases, 8 bases remained unmatched. Germline CDR1 is DFQATT and CDR2 is SNEGSKA (reference sequence). The length of the CDR3 is 15 residues. CDR3 region: CSAEGTSGSNNEQFF. CDR3 sequence (DNA): TGCAGTGCTGAAGGGACTAGCGGATCCAACAATGAGCAGTTCTTC.

The rearrangement joins TRBV19 to TRBJ2-2; D unclear. The CDR3 totals 14 residues. The V gene's germline CDR1 is LNHDA and CDR2 SQIVND (reference sequence). V lost 2 bases to trimming and J lost 0 bases, with 4 bases between them. The CDR3 region is CASSIIANTGELFF. The CDR3 DNA sequence: TGTGCCAGTAGTATAATAGCGAACACCGGGGAGCTGTTTTTT.

The genes are TRBV6-1 and TRBJ2-1; possible D gene TRBD2, 5 bases. Germline CDR1 MNHNS, CDR2 SASEGT. The CDR3 spans 12 residues. The V end was cut by 3 bases, the J end by 8 bases, with 8 bases between. This chain's CDR3 is CASSDLAYEQFF. CDR3 coding DNA: TGTGCCAGCAGTGACCTAGCCTATGAGCAGTTCTTC.

In this sample, this clonotype turned up many times. The CDR3 spells CASSYRDSREKLFF. The CDR3 DNA reads as TGTGCCAGCAGCTACAGGGATAGTCGTGAAAAACTGTTTTTT. The V call is TRBV12-3 or TRBV12-4, the J call TRBJ1-4; D perhaps matches TRBD1 (6 bases). The CDR3 covers 14 residues. Trimming took off 6 bases at V and 7 bases at J, with 15 bases between the two ends.

This clonotype was seen a few times. The chain has TRBV7-3 and TRBJ2-7; the D is unclear. CDR3 length: 16 amino acids. The germline V gene has CDR1 SGHTA and CDR2 FQGTGA. The V and J ends lost 1 base and 0 bases respectively, with 13 bases between them. The CDR3 sequence is CASSLIPAHSSYEQYF. The CDR3 coding sequence is TGTGCCAGCAGCTTAATCCCAGCGCACAGCTCCTACGAGCAGTACTTC.

This rearrangement joins TRBV7-9 to TRBJ2-7, with D possibly matching TRBD2 (5 bases). This CDR3 is built from 14 residues. V dropped 4 bases and J dropped 1 base, with 11 bases sitting between them. Germline CDR1 and CDR2: SEHNR and FQNEAQ (reference sequence). CDR3 sequence reads: CASSSGWESYEQYF. DNA of the CDR3: TGTGCCAGCAGCTCAGGTTGGGAGTCCTACGAGCAGTACTTC.

To note about this clonotype: This may be a read error: a much more frequent sequence differs by one nucleotide. The chain joins TRBV12-3 or TRBV12-4 to TRBJ1-6; D remains unclear. The germline V and J ends were trimmed by 1 base and 7 bases, with 5 bases remaining between them. CDR3 length: 13 residues. CDR3 coding DNA: TGTGCCAGCAGTTTAGGGACCAATTCACCCCTCCACTTT. Translation gives CASSLGTNSPLHF.

This clonotype was seen a handful of times. The chain recombines TRBV29-1 with TRBJ2-7, with 10 bases identical to TRBD2. The CDR3 spans 14 residues. The J segment lost 7 bases and the V segment lost 4 bases, leaving 10 bases of the junction unmatched. From germline, CDR1 is SQVTM and CDR2 ANQGSEA. CDR3 loop: CSVALLAGEDEQYF. CDR3 DNA sequence: TGCAGCGTTGCTCTCCTAGCGGGAGAGGATGAGCAGTACTTC.

The chain couples TRBV6-2 or TRBV6-3 to TRBJ2-7; D tentatively reads TRBD1 or TRBD2 (5 bases each). Germline CDR1 and CDR2: MNHEY and SVGEGT. Trimming pared 9 bases from V and 2 bases from J, leaving 17 bases between. The CDR3 loop spans 14 amino acids. CDR3 sequence reads: CASTTGTGTYEQYF. CDR3 bases: TGTGCCAGTACAACCGGGACGGGAACCTACGAGCAGTACTTC.